The sequence of this T cell receptor (beta chain) was determined in a study of blood T cell repertoires in COVID-19. Original analysis: Amplifying reference gene primers gave estimates of nucleated cell counts. Only in-frame clones appear in the TCRdb table, and some are missing; sequencing was by immunoSEQ multiplex PCR. The V and J calls and clone size come from that table; D and trimming were worked out from the DNA. Of approximately 150,000 clones in the sample, roughly 80% were seen once. The table lists this clone with a count of one. CDR1 SGHKS and CDR2 YYEKEE come from the germline V gene (reference sequence). The V gene lost 1 base and the J gene lost 6 bases, with 13 bases spanning the gap. This CDR3 has 15 residues.

The chain combines TRBV5-5 with TRBJ2-2; no reliable D call. The TCR was taken from a woman older than 75 with acute or convalescent COVID-19. Input material: peripheral blood. CDR3 loop: CASSLSLINSGELFF. The CDR3 nucleotides read TGTGCCAGCAGCTTGAGTCTTATAAACTCCGGGGAGCTGTTTTTT. The variable domain in full, completed from reference TRBV5-5 and TRBJ2-2, reads DAGVTQSPTHLIKTRGQQVTLRCSPISGHKSVSWYQQVLGQGPQFIFQYYEKEERGRGNFPDRFSARQFPNYSSELNVNALLLGDSALYLCASSLSLINSGELFFGEGSRLTVL.